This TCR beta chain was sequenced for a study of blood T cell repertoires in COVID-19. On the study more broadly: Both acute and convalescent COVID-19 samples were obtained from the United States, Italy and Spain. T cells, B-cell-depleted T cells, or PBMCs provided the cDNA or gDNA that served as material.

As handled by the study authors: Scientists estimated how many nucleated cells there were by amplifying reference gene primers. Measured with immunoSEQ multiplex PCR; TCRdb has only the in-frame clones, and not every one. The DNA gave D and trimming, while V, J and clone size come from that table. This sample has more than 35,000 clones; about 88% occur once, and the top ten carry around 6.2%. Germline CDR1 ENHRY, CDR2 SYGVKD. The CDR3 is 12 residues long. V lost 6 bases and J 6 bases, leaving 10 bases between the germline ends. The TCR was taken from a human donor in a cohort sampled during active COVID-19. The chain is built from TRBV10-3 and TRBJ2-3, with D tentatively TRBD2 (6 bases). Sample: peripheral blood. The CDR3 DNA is TGTGCCATCAGAGGACTACCGGATACGCAGTATTTT. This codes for CAIRGLPDTQYF.